This T cell receptor beta chain was captured by sequencing in a study of T-cell reconstitution after alpha-beta-depleted transplantation in children. Whole-study findings and limits: By one year post-transplant, T-cell counts and diversity largely arose from T cells that were newly produced.

A word on this clonotype: Its matching antigen is unknown.

TCRbeta library preparation incorporated unique molecular identifiers. TCRdb recomputed calls from the PCR reads with MiXCR, one row per CDR3 protein. The data hold hundreds of thousands of distinct CDR3 sequences, with about an eighth observed a single time. The sequence came from a girl under 10 years old with congenital amegakaryocytic thrombocytopenia, due to receive a stem cell transplant. Here the sequenced sample was PBMCs, taken before TCRalphabeta/CD19-depleted stem cell transplant.

The CDR3 spells CASSLVGLIGEQFF. The CDR3 DNA follows: TGCGCCAGCAGCTTGGTGGGACTTATCGGTGAGCAGTTCTTC. V and J are TRBV5-1 and TRBJ2-1; D is perhaps TRBD2 (6 bases). Trimming cost V 0 bases and J 9 bases, with 13 bases left between them. CDR3 length equals 14 residues. Germline V gene lookup returns CDR1 SGHRS and CDR2 YFSETQ. The complete variable domain, with remaining parts taken from reference TRBV5-1 and TRBJ2-1, reads KAGVTQTPRYLIKTRGQQVTLSCSPISGHRSVSWYQQTPGQGLQFLFEYFSETQRNKGNFPGRFSGRQFSNSRSEMNVSTLELGDSALYLCASSLVGLIGEQFFGPGTRLTVL.